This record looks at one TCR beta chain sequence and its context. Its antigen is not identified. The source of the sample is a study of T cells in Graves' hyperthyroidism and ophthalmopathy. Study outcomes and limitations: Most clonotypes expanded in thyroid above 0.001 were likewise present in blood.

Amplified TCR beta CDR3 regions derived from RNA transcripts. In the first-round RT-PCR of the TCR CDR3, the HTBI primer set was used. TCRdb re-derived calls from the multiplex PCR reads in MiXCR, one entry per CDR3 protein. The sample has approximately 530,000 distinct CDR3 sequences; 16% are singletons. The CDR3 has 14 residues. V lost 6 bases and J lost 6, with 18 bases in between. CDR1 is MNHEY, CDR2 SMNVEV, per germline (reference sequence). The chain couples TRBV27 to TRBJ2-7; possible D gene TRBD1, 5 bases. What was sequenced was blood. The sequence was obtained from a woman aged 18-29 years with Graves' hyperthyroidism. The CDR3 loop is CASSSTRVGIEQYF. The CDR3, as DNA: TGTGCCAGCAGCTCGACCAGGGTTGGGATCGAGCAGTACTTC.